This entry lists 8 T cell receptor beta chains sequenced from one sample in a study of T cells in Graves' hyperthyroidism and ophthalmopathy. Amplification targeted TCR beta CDR3 regions from RNA transcripts. Using the HTBI primer set, a first-round RT-PCR was run on the TCR CDR3. One entry per CDR3 protein results from TCRdb running MiXCR on the multiplex PCR reads. The table has 540,000 or so distinct CDR3 sequences, roughly 50% seen once. Sequenced input: peripheral blood or thyroid tissue (not recorded which). The receptors stem from an adult woman with Graves' disease, either hyperthyroidism or ophthalmopathy (not recorded which).

In its sample, this clonotype was seen a few times. The V and J genes are TRBV6-5 and TRBJ2-2, with D uncertain. Per the germline V gene, CDR1 is MNHEY and CDR2 is SVGAGI. Trimming stripped 2 bases from V and 8 bases from J, with 6 bases between. This CDR3 comprises 12 residues. CDR3 in DNA: TGTGCCAGCAGTTACCGGTTGGGGGAGCTGTTTTTT. Protein: CASSYRLGELFF.

This clonotype was seen ten or more times. The V and J genes are TRBV7-9 and TRBJ2-5; 9 bases agree with TRBD2. J was trimmed by 7 bases and V by 5 bases; bases with no gene match: 5. Germline lookup yields CDR1 SEHNR and CDR2 FQNEAQ (reference sequence). The CDR3 runs to 13 residues. CDR3 in amino acids: CASSGTSSRTQYF. DNA for the CDR3: TGTGCCAGCAGCGGGACTAGCTCGAGGACCCAGTACTTC.

V and J are TRBV6-5 and TRBJ2-7; no firm D call. Germline CDR1 reads MNHEY; CDR2 reads SVGAGI. The CDR3 is 16 amino acids. Trimming stripped 0 bases from V and 2 bases from J, with 14 bases between. CDR3 nucleotides: TGTGCCAGCAGTTACTCGCCCCAGGCCCTTACCTACGAGCAGTACTTC. Protein: CASSYSPQALTYEQYF.

This clonotype was found many times. The chain links TRBV30 to TRBJ1-1; TRBD1 matches 8 bases. The CDR3 runs to 13 residues. Losses at the gene ends were 1 base for V and 7 bases for J; bases not matched to a gene: 5. Germline CDR1 reads GTSNPN; CDR2 reads SVGIG (reference sequence). CDR3 sequence reads: CAWSEETGDEAFF. CDR3 sequence (DNA): TGTGCCTGGAGTGAAGAGACAGGGGATGAAGCTTTCTTT.

The rearrangement uses TRBV7-9 and TRBJ2-7; 11 bases match TRBD2. Germline V gene lookup returns CDR1 SEHNR and CDR2 FQNEAQ (reference sequence). Unmatched junction bases numbered 9, after V lost 5 bases and J lost 3 bases. This CDR3 is built from 16 residues. CDR3 nucleotide sequence: TGTGCCAGCAGCCCGAAGGGACTAGCGGAACTCTACGAGCAGTACTTC. It yields the protein CASSPKGLAELYEQYF. Variable domain in full (rest from reference TRBV7-9 and TRBJ2-7): DTGVSQNPRHKITKRGQNVTFRCDPISEHNRLYWYRQTLGQGPEFLTYFQNEAQLEKSRLLSDRFSAERPKGSFSTLEIQRTEQGDSAMYLCASSPKGLAELYEQYFGPGTRLTVT.

A few counts support this clonotype. V is TRBV7-3 and J is TRBJ1-2, with 12 bases fitting TRBD1. Germline V CDR1 and CDR2: SGHTA, FQGTGA. This CDR3 has 13 amino acids. V gave up 3 bases and J gave up 8 bases; unmatched junction bases: 1. The CDR3 loop reads CASSLGQGAGYTF. For the CDR3, the DNA is TGTGCCAGCAGCTTGGGACAGGGGGCCGGCTACACCTTC.

The rearrangement joins TRBV7-2 to TRBJ1-6; D remains unclear. The CDR3 is 14 residues long. V was shortened by 1 base and J by 7 bases, with 8 bases between the two germline ends. Germline lookup yields CDR1 SGHTA and CDR2 FQGNSA. The CDR3 protein is CASSLVAKNSPLHF. The DNA of the CDR3 is TGTGCCAGCAGCTTAGTGGCAAAGAATTCACCCCTCCACTTT.

The chain joins TRBV10-3 to TRBJ2-7; D is ambiguous. CDR3 length: 11 residues. CDR1 is ENHRY and CDR2 is SYGVKD in the germline V gene. V dropped 3 bases and J dropped 5 bases, with 5 bases sitting between them. This CDR3 reads CAISEQDEQYF. CDR3 sequence (DNA): TGTGCCATCAGTGAACAAGACGAGCAGTACTTC.